This TCR beta chain was captured by sequencing in a study of blood T cell repertoires in COVID-19. The CDR3 loop spans 17 amino acids. Trimming at V came to 2 bases and at J to 2 bases, leaving 8 bases not matched to a gene. Per the germline V gene, CDR1 is MDHEN and CDR2 is SYDVKM. Clones were sequenced by immunoSEQ multiplex PCR, and TCRdb holds only the in-frame ones, with some missing. This table has approximately 200,000 clones, roughly four fifths appearing once. The sample was peripheral blood. The chain recombines TRBV28 with TRBJ1-2, with 10 bases that match TRBD1. This sequence was found in a woman between 50 and 59 years old with acute or convalescent COVID-19. The CDR3 sequence: CASSLGGQGRGNYGYTF. The CDR3 bases are TGTGCCAGCAGTTTAGGGGGACAGGGGCGAGGGAACTATGGCTACACCTTC.